The T cell receptor (beta chain) under discussion was sequenced for a study of blood T cell repertoires in COVID-19 (TCRdb year 2020). Regarding the complete study: Collaborator samples came from the United States, Italy and Spain and covered acute and convalescent phases of COVID-19. Subjects who had been exposed to COVID-19, were actively infected with it, or had recovered from it provided the deeply sampled blood TCRbeta repertoires that made up the dataset. Samples were obtained from the ongoing ImmuneRACE study (first 160 participants) and from some 1,200 subjects provided by 6 global collaborators. Where HLA class I and class II types were available, the types were taken from metadata supplied by the sample provider, not from assay-based typing. A de-identified subject ID, COVID-19 status, age in years and sex were almost always included in the sample metadata. A freely available public database, intended as a resource for researchers studying the immune response to SARS-CoV-2, is where the repertoires were released. The material from the prospective study consisted of cDNA or gDNA derived from T cells, B-cell-depleted T cells, or PBMCs.

In regard to this clone: It lacks a known antigen. Base qualities are not at hand, and no much larger clone is one base apart.

The collaborating institutions used their own protocols to collect whole blood in K2EDTA tubes. For TCRbeta analysis, collaborators shipped samples in one of three forms: frozen whole blood, isolated PBMCs, or DNA extracted from either of those sample types. The CDR3 spans 14 residues, from the cysteine through the phenylalanine. CDR3 DNA is the only sequence kept; it has 42 bases, read in frame from the first base. Here V drops 5 bases and J drops 7 bases, and the junction holds 5 bases not matched to any gene. Based on the germline V gene, the CDR1 and CDR2 sequences are MGHDK and SYGVNS. What the authors observed across the whole study: Clinical and demographic metadata were provided uncurated, with the amount varying by source and participant.

TCRbeta CDR3 regions were amplified from genomic DNA using the immunoSEQ Assay, a bias-controlled multiplex PCR. In the source study's methods: The number of nucleated cells in each sample was estimated by amplification of reference gene primers within the assay. Sequence reads were collapsed and filtered to measure the absolute abundance of every unique TCRbeta CDR3 rearrangement. Productive Simpson clonality was computed per sample as the square root of Simpson's diversity index over productive rearrangements. TCRdb provides this immuneACCESS table in a form limited to in-frame rearrangements. Some clones are lacking; in checked studies, under half of them reflect an unresolved V gene, and why the rest are absent is not known. The DNA was the basis for D and trimming; V, J and clone size are from that table. This sample has 250,000 to 300,000 clones in its table, and 80% to 90% of those were observed once. Approximately 10% of the sample is taken by the ten largest.

The chain uses TRBV25-1 and TRBJ2-4; 10 junctional bases match TRBD2. Source material: peripheral blood. The sequence derives from a woman in her 70s with acute or convalescent COVID-19. The CDR3 has the sequence CASSSALAGNIQYF. The nucleotides are TGTGCCAGCAGTTCAGCACTAGCGGGGAACATTCAGTACTTC.